These 6 T cell receptor beta chains were all obtained from the same sample, sequenced in a study of T cells in Graves' hyperthyroidism and ophthalmopathy. The CDR3 regions of TCR beta were amplified from RNA transcripts. First-round RT-PCR targeting the TCR CDR3 was performed with the HTBI primer set. TCRdb reprocessed the multiplex PCR reads via MiXCR and lists one record per CDR3 protein. The table shows approximately 510,000 distinct CDR3 sequences, with approximately 48% occurring only once. Source material: peripheral blood or thyroid tissue (not recorded which). All receptors come from an adult woman with Graves' disease, either hyperthyroidism or ophthalmopathy (not recorded which).

In this sample, this clonotype turned up a few times. The rearrangement links TRBV20-1 to TRBJ2-5; D gene uncertain. This CDR3 region has 11 residues. V was shortened by 2 bases and J by 2 bases, with 3 bases between the two germline ends. Germline V gives CDR1 DFQATT, CDR2 SNEGSKA (reference sequence). The CDR3 DNA reads as TGCAGTGCTAGAAAGCAAGAGACCCAGTACTTC. This encodes CSARKQETQYF.

This clonotype has at least ten counts. The rearrangement joins TRBV12-3 or TRBV12-4 to TRBJ2-7; D is possibly TRBD1 or TRBD2 (5 bases each). Trimming removed 6 bases at V and 3 bases at J, with 15 bases between. The CDR3 contains 14 residues. The CDR3 coding sequence is TGTGCCAGCAGCACGGGACGGCTGATCTACGAGCAGTACTTC. Translation gives CASSTGRLIYEQYF.

In its sample, this clonotype was seen a few times. The chain joins TRBV2 to TRBJ1-4; 7 bases are shared with TRBD1. CDR3 size: 14 residues. CDR1 SNHLY and CDR2 FYNNEI come from the germline V gene. The junction had 10 bases not matched to a gene; V was cut back by 7 bases and J by 8 bases. The CDR3 DNA reads TGTGCCAGCACTTATTTCGACAGGGACGAAAAACTGTTTTTT. Protein sequence: CASTYFDRDEKLFF.

This clonotype was counted at least ten times. The chain links TRBV29-1 to TRBJ2-5, with D maybe TRBD2 (5 bases). There are 12 residues in the CDR3. CDR1 and CDR2 (germline): SQVTM, ANQGSEA. The V gene lost 6 bases and the J gene lost 5 bases, with 13 bases spanning the gap. The DNA for the CDR3 is TGCAGCGTGATTGCCCGAGGGGAGACCCAGTACTTC. This translates into CSVIARGETQYF.

The chain combines TRBV10-2 with TRBJ1-5; D not resolved. Trimming removed 0 bases at V and 0 bases at J, with 15 bases between. This CDR3 is 18 amino acids long. Germline V gene data show CDR1 as WSHSY and CDR2 as SAAADI. The CDR3 protein is CASSESTWKSYSNQPQHF. In DNA, the CDR3 is TGCGCCAGCAGTGAGTCGACTTGGAAGAGTTATAGCAATCAGCCCCAGCATTTT.

The chain joins TRBV7-9 to TRBJ2-3; 9 bases line up with TRBD2. The V and J ends lost 5 bases and 5 bases, in that order; junction bases with no gene match: 23. Per the germline V gene, CDR1 is SEHNR and CDR2 is FQNEAQ (reference sequence). The CDR3 has 20 amino acids. The CDR3 DNA reads TGTGCCAGCAGCAGTGCTAGAGAGGATAGCGGGAGCAACTTCGAAGATACGCAGTATTTT. This codes for CASSSAREDSGSNFEDTQYF. Full variable domain (missing parts from reference TRBV7-9 and TRBJ2-3): DTGVSQNPRHKITKRGQNVTFRCDPISEHNRLYWYRQTLGQGPEFLTYFQNEAQLEKSRLLSDRFSAERPKGSFSTLEIQRTEQGDSAMYLCASSSAREDSGSNFEDTQYFGPGTRLTVL.